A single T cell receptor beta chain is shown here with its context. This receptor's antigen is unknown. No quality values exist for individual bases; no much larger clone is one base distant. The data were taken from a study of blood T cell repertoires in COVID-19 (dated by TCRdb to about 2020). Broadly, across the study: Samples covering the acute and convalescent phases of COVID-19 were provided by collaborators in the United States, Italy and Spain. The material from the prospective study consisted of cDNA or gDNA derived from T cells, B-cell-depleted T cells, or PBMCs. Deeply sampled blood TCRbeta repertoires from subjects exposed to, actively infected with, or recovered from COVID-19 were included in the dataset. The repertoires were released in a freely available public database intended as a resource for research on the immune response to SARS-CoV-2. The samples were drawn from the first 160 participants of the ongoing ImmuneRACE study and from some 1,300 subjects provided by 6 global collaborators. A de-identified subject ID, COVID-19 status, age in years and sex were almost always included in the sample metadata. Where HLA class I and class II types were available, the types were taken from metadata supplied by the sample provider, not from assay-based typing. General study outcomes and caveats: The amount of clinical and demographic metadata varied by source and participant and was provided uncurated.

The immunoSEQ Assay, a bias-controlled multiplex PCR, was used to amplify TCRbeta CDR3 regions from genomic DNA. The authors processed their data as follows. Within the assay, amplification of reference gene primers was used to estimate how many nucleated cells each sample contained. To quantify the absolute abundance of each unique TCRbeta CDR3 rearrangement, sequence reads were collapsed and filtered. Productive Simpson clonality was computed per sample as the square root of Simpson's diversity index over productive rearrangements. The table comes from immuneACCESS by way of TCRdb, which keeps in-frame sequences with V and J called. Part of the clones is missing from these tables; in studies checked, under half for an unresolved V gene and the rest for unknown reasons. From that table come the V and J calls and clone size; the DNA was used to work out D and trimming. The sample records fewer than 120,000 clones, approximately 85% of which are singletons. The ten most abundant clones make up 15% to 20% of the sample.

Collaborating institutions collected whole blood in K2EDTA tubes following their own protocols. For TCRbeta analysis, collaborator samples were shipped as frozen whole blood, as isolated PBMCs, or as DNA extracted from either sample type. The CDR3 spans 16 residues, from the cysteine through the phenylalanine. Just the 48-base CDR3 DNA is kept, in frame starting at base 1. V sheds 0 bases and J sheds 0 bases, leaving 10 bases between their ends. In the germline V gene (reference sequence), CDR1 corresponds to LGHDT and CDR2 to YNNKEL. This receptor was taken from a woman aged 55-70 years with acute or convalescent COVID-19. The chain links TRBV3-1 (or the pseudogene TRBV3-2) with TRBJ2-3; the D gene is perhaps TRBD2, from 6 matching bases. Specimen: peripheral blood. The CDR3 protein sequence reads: CASSQEGGFSTDTQYF. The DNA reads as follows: TGTGCCAGCAGCCAAGAGGGAGGATTTAGCACAGATACGCAGTATTTT.